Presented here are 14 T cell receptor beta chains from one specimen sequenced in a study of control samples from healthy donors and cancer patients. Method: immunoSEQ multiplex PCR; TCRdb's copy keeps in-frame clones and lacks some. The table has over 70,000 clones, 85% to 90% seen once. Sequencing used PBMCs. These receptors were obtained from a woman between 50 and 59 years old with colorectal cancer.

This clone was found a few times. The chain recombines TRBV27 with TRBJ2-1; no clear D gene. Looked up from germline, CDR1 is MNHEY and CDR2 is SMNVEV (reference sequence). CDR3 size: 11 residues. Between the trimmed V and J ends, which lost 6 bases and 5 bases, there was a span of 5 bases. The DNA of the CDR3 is TGTGCCAGCAGCAAGAACAATGAGCAGTTCTTC. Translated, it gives CASSKNNEQFF.

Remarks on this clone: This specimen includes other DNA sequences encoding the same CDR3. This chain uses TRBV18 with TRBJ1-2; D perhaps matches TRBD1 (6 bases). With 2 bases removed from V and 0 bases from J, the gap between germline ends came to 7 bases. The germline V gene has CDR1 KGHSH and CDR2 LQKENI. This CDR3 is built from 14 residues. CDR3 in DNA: TGTGCCAGCTCACCAGGGGGCTCTAACTATGGCTACACCTTC. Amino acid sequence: CASSPGGSNYGYTF.

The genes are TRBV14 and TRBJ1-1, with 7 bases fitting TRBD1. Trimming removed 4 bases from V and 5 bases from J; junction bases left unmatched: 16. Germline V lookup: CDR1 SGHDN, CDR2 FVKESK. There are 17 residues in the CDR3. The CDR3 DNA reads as TGTGCCAGCAGCCCCCAAGGAGGGGGCGGGAGGAAGACTGAAGCTTTCTTT. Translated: CASSPQGGGGRKTEAFF.

The CDR3 loop is CASSPSRDRAGNTIYF. Written as DNA, the CDR3 is TGTGCCAGCTCACCGTCCCGGGACAGGGCTGGAAACACCATATATTTT. This chain joins TRBV18 and TRBJ1-3; TRBD1 agrees at 9 bases. The germline gives CDR1 KGHSH, CDR2 LQKENI. This CDR3 comprises 16 residues. V trimming: 3 bases; J trimming: 2 bases; junction bases outside the gene matches: 5.

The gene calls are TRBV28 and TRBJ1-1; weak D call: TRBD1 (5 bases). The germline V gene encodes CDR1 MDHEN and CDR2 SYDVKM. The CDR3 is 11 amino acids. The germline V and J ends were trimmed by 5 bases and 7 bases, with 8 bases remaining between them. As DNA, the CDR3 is TGTGCCAGCAGTATGGACATTGAAGCTTTCTTT. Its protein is CASSMDIEAFF.

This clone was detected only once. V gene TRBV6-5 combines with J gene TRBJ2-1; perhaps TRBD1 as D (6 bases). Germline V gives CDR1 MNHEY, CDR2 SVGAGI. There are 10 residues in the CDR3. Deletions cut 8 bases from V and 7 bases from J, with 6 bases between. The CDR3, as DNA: TGTGCCAGCCAGGGGAATGAGCAGTTCTTC. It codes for CASQGNEQFF.

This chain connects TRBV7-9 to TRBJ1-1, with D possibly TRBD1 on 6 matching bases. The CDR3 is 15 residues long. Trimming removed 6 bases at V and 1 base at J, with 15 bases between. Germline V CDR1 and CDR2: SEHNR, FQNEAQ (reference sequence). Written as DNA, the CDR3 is TGTGCCAGCAGGTACCAGGGGAGTCAGAACACTGAAGCTTTCTTT. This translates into CASRYQGSQNTEAFF.

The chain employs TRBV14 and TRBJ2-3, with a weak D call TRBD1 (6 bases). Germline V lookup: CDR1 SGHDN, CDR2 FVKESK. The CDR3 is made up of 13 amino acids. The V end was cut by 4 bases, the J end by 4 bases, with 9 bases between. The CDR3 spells CASSPRGSDTQYF. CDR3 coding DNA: TGTGCCAGCAGCCCGAGGGGGTCAGATACGCAGTATTTT.

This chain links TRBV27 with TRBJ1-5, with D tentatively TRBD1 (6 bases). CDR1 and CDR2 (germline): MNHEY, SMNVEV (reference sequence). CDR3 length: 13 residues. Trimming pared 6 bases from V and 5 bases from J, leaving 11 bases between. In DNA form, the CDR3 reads TGTGCCAGCAGACAGGGATACGATCAGCCCCAGCATTTT. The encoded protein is CASRQGYDQPQHF.

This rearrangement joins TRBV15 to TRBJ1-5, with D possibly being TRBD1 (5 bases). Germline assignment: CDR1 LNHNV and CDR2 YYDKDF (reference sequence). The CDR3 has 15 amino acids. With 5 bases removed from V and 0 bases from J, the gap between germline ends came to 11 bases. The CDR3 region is CATSGGFSSNQPQHF. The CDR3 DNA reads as TGTGCCACCAGCGGGGGGTTCTCTAGCAATCAGCCCCAGCATTTT.

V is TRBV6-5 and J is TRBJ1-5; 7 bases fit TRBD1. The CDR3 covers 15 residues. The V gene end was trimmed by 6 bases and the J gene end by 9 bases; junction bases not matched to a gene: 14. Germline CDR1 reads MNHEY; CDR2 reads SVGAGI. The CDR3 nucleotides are TGTGCCAGCAGACTTTCAGGGGGAGAAGTTACGCCCCAGCATTTT. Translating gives CASRLSGGEVTPQHF.

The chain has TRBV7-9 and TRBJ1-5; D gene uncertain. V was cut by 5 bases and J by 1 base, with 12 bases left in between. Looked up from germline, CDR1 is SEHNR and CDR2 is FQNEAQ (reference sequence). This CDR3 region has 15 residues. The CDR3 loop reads CASSTGQVSNQPQHF. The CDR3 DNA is TGTGCCAGCAGCACCGGTCAGGTCAGCAATCAGCCCCAGCATTTT.

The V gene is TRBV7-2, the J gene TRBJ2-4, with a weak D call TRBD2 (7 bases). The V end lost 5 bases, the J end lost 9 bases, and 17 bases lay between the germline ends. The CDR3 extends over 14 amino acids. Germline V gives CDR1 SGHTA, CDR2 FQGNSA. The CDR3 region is CASSDTGGGSIQYF. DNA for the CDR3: TGTGCCAGCAGCGATACCGGGGGCGGGAGCATTCAGTACTTC.

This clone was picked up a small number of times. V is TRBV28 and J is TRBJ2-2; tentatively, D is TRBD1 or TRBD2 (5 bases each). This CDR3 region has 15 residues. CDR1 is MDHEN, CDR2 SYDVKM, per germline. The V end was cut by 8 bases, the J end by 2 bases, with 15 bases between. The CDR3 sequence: CASLPGTLNTGELFF. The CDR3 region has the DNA TGTGCCAGCTTGCCCGGGACCTTAAACACCGGGGAGCTGTTTTTT.